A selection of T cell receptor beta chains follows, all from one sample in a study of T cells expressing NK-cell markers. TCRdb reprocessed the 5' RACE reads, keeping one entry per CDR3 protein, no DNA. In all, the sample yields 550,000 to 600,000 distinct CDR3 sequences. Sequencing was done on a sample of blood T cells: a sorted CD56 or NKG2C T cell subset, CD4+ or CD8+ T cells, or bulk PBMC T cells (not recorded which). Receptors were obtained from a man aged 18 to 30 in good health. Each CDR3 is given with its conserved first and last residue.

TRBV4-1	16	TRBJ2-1	CASSPLGTGREGEQFF
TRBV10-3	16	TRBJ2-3	CAISGPQTGKGDTQYF
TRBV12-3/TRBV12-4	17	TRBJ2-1	CASSLGAGLSSYNEQFF
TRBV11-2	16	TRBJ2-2	CASSLRGQGYTGELFF
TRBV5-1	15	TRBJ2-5	CASSDGYRTEETQYF
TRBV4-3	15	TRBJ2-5	CASSQDHRKKETQYF
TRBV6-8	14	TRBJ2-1	CAGPGGVSYNEQFF
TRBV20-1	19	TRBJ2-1	CSADGTGTNPMRSYNEQFF
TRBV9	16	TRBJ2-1	CASSVEARDHNNEQFF
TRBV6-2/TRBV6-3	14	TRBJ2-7	CASSIAGGLREQYF
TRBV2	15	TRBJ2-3	CASFPGGPGTDTQYF
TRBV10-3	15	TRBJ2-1	CAISGGQGVRNEQFF
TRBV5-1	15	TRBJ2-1	CASSFTGTLINEQFF
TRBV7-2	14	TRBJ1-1	CASSWAGEGTEAFF
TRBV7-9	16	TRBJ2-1	CASSRTGAAGINEQFF
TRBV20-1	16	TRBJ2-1	CSANQRRGTSANEQFF
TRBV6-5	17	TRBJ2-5	CASSSRSRGRQVETQYF
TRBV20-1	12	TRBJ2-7	CSAGTGSYEQYF
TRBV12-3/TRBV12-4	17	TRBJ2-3	CATDLAGTGGLADTQYF
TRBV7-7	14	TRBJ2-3	CASSLGSGRHTQYF
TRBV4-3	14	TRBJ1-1	CASSQVGANTEAFF
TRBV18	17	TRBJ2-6	CASSPPLRGRGANVLTF
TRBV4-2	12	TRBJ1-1	CASSTQTGEAFF
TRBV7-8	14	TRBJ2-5	CASSLRLDGETQYF
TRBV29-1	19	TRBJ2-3	CSVEGGGLAGVTPTDTQYF
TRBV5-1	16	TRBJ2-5	CASSLEISGGKETQYF
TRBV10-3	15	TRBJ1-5	CAISELGLTDQPQHF
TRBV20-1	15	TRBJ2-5	CSAPWPGGMKETQYF
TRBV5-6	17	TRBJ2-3	CASSLAAGVRSTDTQYF
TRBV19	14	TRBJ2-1	CASIDRAPYNEQFF